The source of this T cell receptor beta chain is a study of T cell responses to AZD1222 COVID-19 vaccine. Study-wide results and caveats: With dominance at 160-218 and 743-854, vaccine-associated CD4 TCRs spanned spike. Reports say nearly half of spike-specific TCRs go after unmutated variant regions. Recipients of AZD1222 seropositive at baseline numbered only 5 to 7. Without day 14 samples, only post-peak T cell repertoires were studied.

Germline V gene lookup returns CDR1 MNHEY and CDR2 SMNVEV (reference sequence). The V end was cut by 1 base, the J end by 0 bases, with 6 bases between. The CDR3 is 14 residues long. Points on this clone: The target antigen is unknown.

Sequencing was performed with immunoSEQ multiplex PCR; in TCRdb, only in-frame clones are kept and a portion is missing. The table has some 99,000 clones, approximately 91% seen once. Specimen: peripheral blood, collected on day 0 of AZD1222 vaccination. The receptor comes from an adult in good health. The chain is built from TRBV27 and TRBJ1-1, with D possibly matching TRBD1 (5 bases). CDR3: CASSLLGVNTEAFF. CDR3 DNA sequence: TGTGCCAGCAGTTTATTGGGGGTGAACACTGAAGCTTTCTTT.